A single T cell receptor beta chain is shown here with its context. Trimming took off 0 bases at V and 4 bases at J, with 13 bases between the two ends. CDR1 is MNHNY, CDR2 SVGAGI, per germline (reference sequence). The CDR3 runs to 16 residues. This sample was included in a study of immune evolution from preneoplasia to lung adenocarcinoma. Sequencing used immunoSEQ multiplex PCR; TCRdb keeps in-frame clones, though not all of them. The sample consists of some 4,500 clones, 65% to 85% of them appearing once. Two lung cancer pathologists independently confirmed each histologic diagnosis. Nucleic acids came from premalignant or tumor cells enriched by macro-dissection.

Sequencing used FFPE minimally invasive lung adenocarcinoma tissue. The source is a person aged 50-70 years with lung adenocarcinoma. The chain is built from TRBV6-6 and TRBJ1-3; D gene ambiguous. This CDR3 reads CASSYSDPGSGNTIYF. The CDR3 coding sequence is TGTGCCAGCAGTTACTCCGACCCAGGTAGCGGAAACACCATATATTTT.